This T cell receptor (beta chain) came from a study of T-cell reconstitution after alpha-beta-depleted transplantation in children. Per the germline V gene, CDR1 is MNHEY and CDR2 is SVGEGT. V shed 4 bases, J shed 7 bases, and the junction held 9 bases outside the gene matches. The CDR3 runs 15 residues. About this clonotype: Its antigen is not known.

Overall study findings and caveats: At the one-year point after transplant, T-cell counts and TCRbeta diversity were found to come mostly from T cells that had been newly produced.

Unique molecular identifiers were incorporated during preparation of the TCRbeta library. A single record per CDR3 protein comes from TCRdb applying MiXCR to the PCR reads. The table lists about 220,000 distinct CDR3 sequences, roughly 18% of them singletons, with roughly two fifths in the top ten. This sequence originates from a male patient under 10 years old who had a stem cell transplant for acute lymphoblastic leukemia, so the T cells may come from the graft donor. The chain uses TRBV6-2 or TRBV6-3 and TRBJ2-1, with 8 bases matching TRBD1. The sample consisted of PBMCs, mostly from graft donor cells, taken 360 days after TCRalphabeta/CD19-depleted stem cell transplant. As DNA, the CDR3 is TGTGCCAGCAGTTGGGGACAGGCAGAGCTTAATGAGCAGTTCTTC. Translated: CASSWGQAELNEQFF.